This T cell receptor (beta chain) was observed in a study of regulatory T cells in long-lasting Graves disease. Study-wide results and caveats: Public clonotype sharing was higher in persistent than newly diagnosed patients. There was favoring of TRBV28, TRBJ1-2 and TRBJ2-5 in persistent disease.

Time point of the sample: persistent/refractory GD, antithyroid drugs over 5 years with positive TRAb. RNA isolated from PBMCs was used to make the TCR library. Each patient gave approximately 9.6 milliliters of EDTA-anticoagulated peripheral blood. CDR3 length: 16 amino acids. V gave up 3 bases and J gave up 1 base, with 12 bases separating them. Germline V CDR1 and CDR2: SGHTA, FQGTGA. Both iRepertoire HTBI primers and Arm-PCR of CDR3 regions were used to build the TCR beta libraries. TCRdb passed the multiplex PCR reads through MiXCR, listing each CDR3 protein once. The table records approximately 470,000 distinct CDR3 sequences, around 20% of them present only once. As to this clonotype: Its antigen is not identified.

The sequence derives from a female donor with Graves disease. This specimen consisted of peripheral blood mononuclear cells (PBMCs), obtained when the disease was refractory, from a patient treated with antithyroid drugs. The chain combines TRBV7-3 with TRBJ2-2, with D hard to call. The CDR3 is CASSFLRTENTGELFF. The CDR3 DNA follows: TGTGCCAGCAGCTTTTTGCGGACGGAGAACACCGGGGAGCTGTTTTTT.